This T cell receptor (beta chain) was sequenced for a study of blood T cell repertoires in COVID-19. Study background: Sites across the United States, Italy and Spain contributed samples from acute and convalescent COVID-19. PBMCs, B-cell-depleted T cells, or T cells were the source of the cDNA or gDNA that made up the material.

Clones were sequenced by immunoSEQ multiplex PCR, and TCRdb holds only the in-frame ones, with some missing. The sample gives 100,000 to 150,000 clones, about four fifths of which show up once; roughly 9.7% is in the top ten. CDR3 size: 15 residues. In germline, CDR1 is LGHDT, CDR2 YNNKEL (reference sequence). V was trimmed by 4 bases and J by 7 bases, leaving 18 bases between them. The chain links TRBV3-1 (or the pseudogene TRBV3-2) to TRBJ2-3; D might be TRBD2 (8 bases). The origin of this receptor is a man in his forties with active or convalescent COVID-19. The specimen was peripheral blood. The CDR3 loop reads CASSLSGTDTNTQYF. CDR3 bases: TGTGCCAGCAGCCTTAGCGGGACAGACACGAATACGCAGTATTTT.